The following is a T cell receptor beta chain sequence with its context. Its antigen is not known. The data originate from a study of PD-1 blockade in classical Hodgkin lymphoma. Findings of the study overall: A significant rise in TCR diversity by C4D1 was seen for CD4+ but not CD8+ cells. Reported baseline diversity: healthy donors highest, relapsed/refractory patients lowest.

Produced via immunoSEQ multiplex PCR; TCRdb's table is partial and in-frame only. The sample includes 19,000 or so clones, approximately 80% of them seen just once. CDR1 SNHLY and CDR2 FYNNEI come from the germline V gene. This CDR3 is built from 14 residues. V dropped 8 bases and J dropped 0 bases, with 11 bases sitting between them. Time point described: cycle 4 day 1 (C4D1), after around six weeks of nivolumab. The patients all showed relapse after autologous stem cell transplantation, while their brentuximab vedotin exposure varied. The J gene is TRBJ1-5, the V gene TRBV2; D not certain. This clonotype was obtained from a human donor with classical Hodgkin lymphoma. The specimen was peripheral blood mononuclear cells (PBMCs), collected before the fourth cycle of nivolumab. The CDR3 loop reads CASDDGDSNQPQHF. The CDR3 nucleotides read TGTGCCAGCGATGACGGGGATAGCAATCAGCCCCAGCATTTT.